This entry features one TCR beta chain sequence. These data originate in a study of blood T cell repertoires in COVID-19. Looking at the study overall: Sample material is recorded as cDNA or gDNA derived from T cells, B-cell-depleted T cells, or PBMCs.

This table comes from immunoSEQ multiplex PCR, and its TCRdb copy is limited to in-frame clones, with some not included. The profile shows some 430,000 clones, roughly 91% of them singletons. The germline gives CDR1 MGHDK, CDR2 SYGVNS. CDR3 length equals 15 residues. The V end lost 6 bases, the J end lost 3 bases, and 17 bases lay between the germline ends. V and J are TRBV25-1 and TRBJ1-1; no reliable D call. The sample consisted of PBMCs or T cells enriched from blood (not recorded which). This clonotype was obtained from a man between 18 and 29 years old who had recovered from COVID-19. The CDR3 region has the DNA TGTGCCAGCAGCCCCCCTGAGGGTATATACACTGAAGCTTTCTTT. Translation: CASSPPEGIYTEAFF.